This T cell receptor (beta chain) was sequenced for a study of T-cell memory formation after mild COVID-19. The study's findings and limits: Most CD4+ clones that shrank were in CM and EM, while CD8+ ones turned up in EMRA.

This clonotype turned up a few times. Its antigen remains unknown. 5'RACE with constant-segment primers built TCRalpha and TCRbeta cDNA libraries with UMIs. TCRdb passed the 5' RACE reads through MiXCR, listing each CDR3 protein once. The profile shows a few hundred thousand distinct CDR3 sequences, under 12% of them singletons. There are 16 residues in the CDR3. Looked up from germline, CDR1 is KGHSH and CDR2 is LQKENI. The ends were cut back, 3 bases at V and 5 bases at J, with 18 bases in the middle. Material for sequencing was PBMCs or a T cell subset sorted from them (not recorded which). The sequence derives from a man aged 18 to 30 who had mild COVID-19 (a few samples of this study predate the infection). Cell type and time point are not known. This chain uses TRBV18 with TRBJ2-3; D may match TRBD1 or TRBD2 (5 bases each). The CDR3 DNA reads TGTGCCAGCTCACCGAGGGGACGGGCTCGGGGAGATACGCAGTATTTT. It codes for CASSPRGRARGDTQYF.